This T cell receptor (beta chain) came from a study of blood T cell repertoires in COVID-19. This clone appeared once. Sequenced by immunoSEQ multiplex PCR; TCRdb stores in-frame clones only, minus some. This repertoire shows about 210,000 clones, roughly 84% found once; its top ten account for approximately 2.4%. The CDR3 sequence is 16 residues long. The ends lost 1 base at V and 5 bases at J; junction bases unmatched: 7. The germline gives CDR1 LNHDA, CDR2 SQIVND (reference sequence). The clonotype comes from a man aged 35 to 55 who had recovered from COVID-19. Material: peripheral blood. V and J are TRBV19 and TRBJ1-2; 10 bases align to TRBD1. The CDR3 reads CASSIAPGQGMYGYTF. CDR3 nucleotide sequence: TGTGCCAGTAGTATAGCCCCGGGACAGGGGATGTATGGCTACACCTTC.